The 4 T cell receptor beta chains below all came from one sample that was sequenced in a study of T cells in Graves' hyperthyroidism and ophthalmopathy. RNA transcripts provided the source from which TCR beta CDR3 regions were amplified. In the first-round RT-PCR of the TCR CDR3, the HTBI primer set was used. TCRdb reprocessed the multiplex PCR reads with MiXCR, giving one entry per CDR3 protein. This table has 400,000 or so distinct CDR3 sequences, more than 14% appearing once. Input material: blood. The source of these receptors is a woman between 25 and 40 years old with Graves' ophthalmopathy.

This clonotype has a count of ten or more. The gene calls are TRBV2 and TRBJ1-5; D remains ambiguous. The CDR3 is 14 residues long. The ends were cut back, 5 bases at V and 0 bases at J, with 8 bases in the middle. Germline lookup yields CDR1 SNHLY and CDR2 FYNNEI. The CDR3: CASSRGYSNQPQHF. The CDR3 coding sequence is TGTGCCAGCAGTCGAGGATATAGCAATCAGCCCCAGCATTTT. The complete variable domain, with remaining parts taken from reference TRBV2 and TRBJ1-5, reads EPEVTQTPSHQVTQMGQEVILRCVPISNHLYFYWYRQILGQKVEFLVSFYNNEISEKSEIFDDQFSVERPDGSNFTLKIRSTKLEDSAMYFCASSRGYSNQPQHFGDGTRLSIL.

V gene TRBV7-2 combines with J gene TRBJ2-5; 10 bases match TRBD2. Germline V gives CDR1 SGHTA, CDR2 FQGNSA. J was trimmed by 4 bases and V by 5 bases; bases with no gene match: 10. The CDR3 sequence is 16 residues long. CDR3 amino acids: CASSPYPGLASETQYF. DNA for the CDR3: TGTGCCAGCAGCCCCTACCCGGGACTAGCGTCAGAGACCCAGTACTTC.

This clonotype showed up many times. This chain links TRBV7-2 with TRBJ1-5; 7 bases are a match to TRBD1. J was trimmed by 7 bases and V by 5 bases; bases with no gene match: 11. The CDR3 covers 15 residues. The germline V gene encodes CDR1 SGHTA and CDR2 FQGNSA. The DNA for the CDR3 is TGTGCCAGCAGCAATAGGGGGCGTGTAGGGCAGCCCCAGCATTTT. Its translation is CASSNRGRVGQPQHF.

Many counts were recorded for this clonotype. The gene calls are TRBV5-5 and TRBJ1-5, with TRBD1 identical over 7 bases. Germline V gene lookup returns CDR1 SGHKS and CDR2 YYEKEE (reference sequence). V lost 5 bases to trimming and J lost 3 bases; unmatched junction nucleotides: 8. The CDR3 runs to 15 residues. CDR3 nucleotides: TGTGCCAGCAGTGCGACAGGGTTATACAATCAGCCCCAGCATTTT. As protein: CASSATGLYNQPQHF.